The subject of this entry is one TCR beta chain. What it binds is not known. V dropped 4 bases and J dropped 2; count of bases not matched to a gene: 5. Germline V gene sequence: CDR1 SGHNT, CDR2 YYREEE (reference sequence). The CDR3 sequence is 15 residues long. The sample belongs to a study of cytomegalovirus exposure and HLA in healthy donors. Study-level findings and limits: Diagnosis of cytomegalovirus status made by the classifier reportedly showed high specificity and sensitivity.

Samples came from healthy bone marrow donors. In the PCR, 60 Vbeta and 13 Jbeta primers were used. Authors' processing steps: Approximately 11 million of some 80 million unique TCR beta chains were shared, per a later count. Measured with immunoSEQ multiplex PCR; TCRdb has only the in-frame clones, and not every one. V and J calls and clone size are those listed in that table; D and trimming were worked out from the DNA. The sample has 200,000 or so clones; nearly 80% are singletons. This receptor was obtained from a woman between 25 and 40 years old in good health and CMV-seropositive. Input material: PBMCs. The chain combines TRBV5-4 with TRBJ2-3; 9 bases align to TRBD2. For the CDR3, the DNA is TGTGCCAGCAGCGCTCGGACTAGCGACACAGATACGCAGTATTTT. Residues: CASSARTSDTDTQYF.